These 29 T cell receptor beta chains were sequenced from one sample in a study of T cells after posttransplantation cyclophosphamide. Treatment was busulfan-fludarabine conditioning, a marrow graft, and cyclophosphamide on days +3 and +4. TCRdb's copy holds only in-frame clones and misses some; the assay was immunoSEQ multiplex PCR. The sample records about 22,000 clones, about 90% being singletons. Material: PBMCs, obtained after allogeneic stem cell transplant with posttransplant cyclophosphamide. The receptor set was obtained from a female patient aged 30 to 45 who received an allogeneic stem cell transplant from an unrelated donor, was CMV-positive, and had no GVHD. The graft donor may be the source of some T cells.

The chain employs TRBV9 and TRBJ1-1, with TRBD1 matching over 9 bases. CDR3 length equals 15 residues. The germline gives CDR1 SGDLS, CDR2 YYNGEE. Unmatched junction bases numbered 7, after V lost 3 bases and J lost 4 bases. This chain's CDR3 is CASSGYTGGSTEAFF. The CDR3 nucleotides are TGTGCCAGCAGCGGGTACACAGGGGGCTCCACTGAAGCTTTCTTT.

This sequence joins TRBV27 and TRBJ1-1; no reliable D call. The germline V and J ends were trimmed by 7 bases and 3 bases, with 15 bases remaining between them. This CDR3 spans 14 amino acids. Per germline, CDR1 MNHEY and CDR2 SMNVEV (reference sequence). CDR3 in DNA: TGTGCCAGCACCAAAGCCCGAGGGTACACTGAAGCTTTCTTT. This codes for CASTKARGYTEAFF.

V is TRBV9 and J is TRBJ2-3; 10 nucleotides align to TRBD2. Germline CDR1 is SGDLS and CDR2 is YYNGEE. The CDR3 is 15 amino acids. V was clipped by 5 bases and J by 9 bases; unmatched bases: 12. CDR3 region: CASSLSGGAGGTQYF. CDR3 bases: TGTGCCAGCAGTTTAAGCGGGGGGGCCGGTGGCACGCAGTATTTT.

This clone was seen just once. The chain is built from TRBV28 and TRBJ1-4, with D unresolved. CDR3 length: 13 amino acids. V lost 3 bases to trimming and J lost 8 bases, with 10 bases between them. Germline V gene sequence: CDR1 MDHEN, CDR2 SYDVKM. This chain's CDR3 is CASSFQLWEKLFF. The CDR3, as DNA: TGTGCCAGCAGTTTTCAGTTATGGGAAAAACTGTTTTTT.

The chain uses TRBV18 and TRBJ2-2; 7 bases fit TRBD2. The V gene's germline CDR1 is KGHSH and CDR2 LQKENI. V shed 3 bases and J 3 bases; nucleotides not matched to a gene: 4. This CDR3 is built from 15 residues. CDR3 bases: TGTGCCAGCTCACCTGCTAGCGGAGACACCGGGGAGCTGTTTTTT. Its translation: CASSPASGDTGELFF.

The V call is TRBV4-2, the J call TRBJ2-1, with D perhaps matching TRBD2 (7 bases). The V gene's germline CDR1 is LGHNA and CDR2 YNFKEQ. The CDR3 is 15 residues long. Trimming took off 0 bases at V and 9 bases at J, with 15 bases between the two ends. The CDR3 region is CASSQDRGASGEQFF. CDR3 nucleotide sequence: TGTGCCAGCAGCCAAGACCGGGGGGCATCTGGTGAGCAGTTCTTC.

V gene TRBV19 combines with J gene TRBJ1-5, with D hard to call. V was pared by 3 bases and J by 9 bases, with 18 bases between. The CDR3 has 15 amino acids. Per germline, CDR1 LNHDA and CDR2 SQIVND (reference sequence). The CDR3 loop reads CASSIRHDPVRPQHF. CDR3 sequence (DNA): TGTGCCAGTAGTATCAGGCACGATCCGGTTAGGCCCCAGCATTTT.

The genes are TRBV5-1 and TRBJ2-3; 7 bases fit TRBD1. The V gene's germline CDR1 is SGHRS and CDR2 YFSETQ. V trimming: 4 bases; J trimming: 5 bases; junction bases outside the gene matches: 7. This CDR3 contains 14 residues. The CDR3 DNA is TGCGCCAGCAGCCCAGGACAGGCCCAAGATACGCAGTATTTT. Amino acids: CASSPGQAQDTQYF. The whole variable domain, remainder taken from reference TRBV5-1 and TRBJ2-3, is KAGVTQTPRYLIKTRGQQVTLSCSPISGHRSVSWYQQTPGQGLQFLFEYFSETQRNKGNFPGRFSGRQFSNSRSEMNVSTLELGDSALYLCASSPGQAQDTQYFGPGTRLTVL.

CDR3 in amino acids: CASRRPGQGGSDTQYF. For the CDR3, the DNA is TGTGCCAGCAGAAGACCGGGACAGGGGGGATCAGATACGCAGTATTTT. V is TRBV27 and J is TRBJ2-3; 11 positions match TRBD1. Losses at the gene ends were 6 bases for V and 4 bases for J; bases not matched to a gene: 9. Germline assignment: CDR1 MNHEY and CDR2 SMNVEV (reference sequence). The CDR3 sequence is 16 residues long.

The rearrangement uses TRBV29-1 and TRBJ2-1, with a possible D match to TRBD2 (5 bases). The CDR3 is made up of 16 amino acids. Trimming stripped 0 bases from V and 2 bases from J, with 14 bases between. Germline V gene data show CDR1 as SQVTM and CDR2 as ANQGSEA. The CDR3 nucleotides read TGCAGCGTTGAAGATAGGACGGGGATGCCCTACAATGAGCAGTTCTTC. Its translation is CSVEDRTGMPYNEQFF.

J is TRBJ2-5 and V is TRBV6-6; TRBD2 matches at 8 bases. CDR1 and CDR2 (germline): MNHNY, SVGAGI (reference sequence). The trim removed 11 bases at V and 5 bases at J, leaving 4 bases unmatched. This CDR3 spans 11 amino acids. DNA of the CDR3: TGTGCCGGCGGGAGGCAGGAGACCCAGTACTTC. This translates into CAGGRQETQYF.

V usage is TRBV7-8 and J usage is TRBJ1-6, with 9 bases that match TRBD1. CDR1 SGHVS and CDR2 FQNEAQ come from the germline V gene. The CDR3 has 17 amino acids. Unmatched junction bases numbered 17, after V lost 2 bases and J lost 15 bases. Here the CDR3 DNA reads TGTGCCAGCAGCTTACAAAACCAAGGGACAGGGAATTTTGACCTCCACTTT. Its protein is CASSLQNQGTGNFDLHF.

Only a few counts were recorded for this clone. V is TRBV7-3 and J is TRBJ1-1, with D unresolved. Per germline, CDR1 SGHTA and CDR2 FQGTGA. Deletions cut 4 bases from V and 7 bases from J, with 13 bases between. This CDR3 has 13 residues. The CDR3 here is CASSSGAGGEAFF. The CDR3 DNA reads as TGTGCCAGCAGCTCTGGAGCGGGAGGTGAAGCTTTCTTT. Using reference TRBV7-3 and TRBJ1-1 for the parts outside the CDR3, the full variable domain is GAGVSQTPSNKVTEKGKYVELRCDPISGHTALYWYRQSLGQGPEFLIYFQGTGAADDSGLPNDRFFAVRPEGSVSTLKIQRTERGDSAVYLCASSSGAGGEAFFGQGTRLTVV.

The chain is built from TRBV5-4 and TRBJ2-3; 7 bases are shared with TRBD2. Germline CDR1 SGHNT, CDR2 YYREEE (reference sequence). The CDR3 sequence is 15 residues long. V trimming: 4 bases; J trimming: 6 bases; junction bases outside the gene matches: 11. The CDR3 region is CASSTRTSGTDTQYF. The CDR3 DNA reads TGTGCCAGCAGCACCAGGACTAGTGGGACGGATACGCAGTATTTT.

The chain's CDR3 is CASSLVIGTAGNTIYF. The DNA of the CDR3 is TGTGCCAGCAGCTTAGTAATCGGGACAGCTGGAAACACCATATATTTT. The chain recombines TRBV7-9 with TRBJ1-3; 7 nucleotides align to TRBD1. Trimming at V came to 1 base and at J to 2 bases, leaving 5 bases not matched to a gene. The CDR3 is 16 residues long. Germline-derived CDR1 and CDR2 are SEHNR and FQNEAQ (reference sequence).

This clone showed up just once. In nucleotides, the CDR3 is TGCGCCAGCAGCTTGGGGCCTCAAGTGGGCCTCGATTCACCCCTCCACTTT. This sequence encodes CASSLGPQVGLDSPLHF. V gene TRBV5-1 combines with J gene TRBJ1-6, with unresolved D. Trimming stripped 0 bases from V and 8 bases from J, with 18 bases between. Germline V gives CDR1 SGHRS, CDR2 YFSETQ. The length of the CDR3 is 17 residues.

The chain links TRBV5-6 to TRBJ2-3; possibly TRBD2 for D (5 bases). CDR1 and CDR2 from the germline V gene are SGHDT and YYEEEE. The V end was cut by 0 bases, the J end by 2 bases, with 13 bases between. This CDR3 is 16 amino acids long. Here the CDR3 reads CASSLVLAQSTDTQYF. CDR3 sequence (DNA): TGTGCCAGCAGCTTGGTATTAGCGCAGTCCACAGATACGCAGTATTTT.

The J gene is TRBJ2-1, the V gene TRBV2; D is uncertain. Germline CDR1 and CDR2: SNHLY and FYNNEI. The CDR3 is 15 amino acids. The V end was cut by 6 bases, the J end by 4 bases, with 16 bases between. The CDR3 DNA is TGTGCCAGCAGCCGAACTCTCCTGATTTACAATGAGCAGTTCTTC. This translates into CASSRTLLIYNEQFF.

The chain is built from TRBV12-1 and TRBJ2-3; the table calls TRBD1, which could not be checked here. TRBV12-1 is listed as a pseudogene. The CDR3 is 16 residues long. The CDR3 sequence: CASSFGADRTTDTQYF. CDR3 nucleotide sequence: TGTGCCAGCAGCTTTGGGGCAGACCGAACCACAGATACGCAGTATTTT.

CDR3: CASSSQGPSYTGELFF. The CDR3 DNA follows: TGTGCCAGCAGTTCACAGGGGCCCTCCTACACCGGGGAGCTGTTTTTT. The gene calls are TRBV27 and TRBJ2-2; 7 positions match TRBD1. The V and J ends lost 4 bases and 3 bases, in that order; junction bases with no gene match: 8. The CDR3 length is 16 residues. CDR1 is MNHEY, CDR2 SMNVEV, per germline (reference sequence).

There are a few counts of this clone. The chain joins TRBV5-3 to TRBJ1-1; possibly TRBD1 for D (6 bases). TRBV5-3 is designated an ORF whose function remains uncertain. V lost 6 bases to trimming and J lost 8 bases, with 14 bases between them. CDR3 length equals 12 residues. This CDR3 is CARKGGDGEAFF. The DNA of the CDR3 is TGTGCCAGAAAAGGGGGGGATGGGGAAGCTTTCTTT.

This clone was recorded once. V gene TRBV5-5 combines with J gene TRBJ2-7; D uncertain. CDR1 is SGHKS, CDR2 YYEKEE, per germline (reference sequence). The CDR3 length is 17 residues. V lost 3 bases and J 0 bases, leaving 19 bases between the germline ends. The CDR3 region has the DNA TGTGCCAGCAGCTCGTGGAGAACCCCTCGGAGCTCCTACGAGCAGTACTTC. This encodes CASSSWRTPRSSYEQYF.

This clone was counted between two and nine times. This chain uses TRBV28 with TRBJ2-7; D uncertain. Trimming took off 7 bases at V and 2 bases at J, with 9 bases between the two ends. The CDR3 extends over 12 amino acids. In germline, CDR1 is MDHEN, CDR2 SYDVKM. CDR3 bases: TGTGCCAGCAATACCGGTACCTACGAGCAGTACTTC. Protein product: CASNTGTYEQYF.

The chain carries TRBV29-1 and TRBJ2-5, with unresolved D. Per the germline V gene, CDR1 is SQVTM and CDR2 is ANQGSEA. The CDR3 totals 11 residues. The V and J ends lost 4 bases and 5 bases respectively, with 8 bases between them. CDR3 coding DNA: TGCAGCGTTGGTGCCAGGGAGACCCAGTACTTC. Translation gives CSVGARETQYF.

This chain joins TRBV6-6 and TRBJ2-7; possibly TRBD1 for D (6 bases). In germline, CDR1 is MNHNY, CDR2 SVGAGI (reference sequence). The CDR3 contains 13 residues. V gave up 6 bases and J gave up 4 bases, with 13 bases separating them. The CDR3 is CASRTGFAYEQYF. The CDR3, as DNA: TGTGCCAGCAGAACAGGGTTTGCGTACGAGCAGTACTTC.

This clone came up once. The V gene is TRBV15, the J gene TRBJ2-2; maybe TRBD2 (6 bases). CDR1 is LNHNV, CDR2 YYDKDF, per germline (reference sequence). V dropped 0 bases and J dropped 5 bases, with 10 bases sitting between them. This CDR3 has 15 amino acids. CDR3 DNA sequence: TGTGCCACCAGCAGAGAGCGGGGAAGTACCGGGGAGCTGTTTTTT. Amino acids: CATSRERGSTGELFF.

V usage is TRBV11-2 and J usage is TRBJ2-7, with 7 nucleotides matching TRBD2. V gave up 3 bases and J gave up 0 bases; unmatched junction bases: 8. CDR1 is SGHAT, CDR2 FQNNGV, per germline. The CDR3 covers 16 residues. CDR3 nucleotide sequence: TGTGCCAGCAGCTTCCCCCGCGGGGGTAGCTCCTACGAGCAGTACTTC. It translates to CASSFPRGGSSYEQYF.

The V gene is TRBV5-4, the J gene TRBJ1-2, with 10 bases identical to TRBD1. V dropped 5 bases and J dropped 6; count of bases not matched to a gene: 4. The germline gives CDR1 SGHNT, CDR2 YYREEE (reference sequence). CDR3 length: 13 residues. The CDR3 region is CASRTGGRNGYTF. The CDR3 DNA sequence: TGTGCCAGCAGGACAGGGGGCAGGAATGGCTACACCTTC.

This sequence joins TRBV4-1 and TRBJ1-4; weak D call: TRBD1 (5 bases). Per the germline V gene, CDR1 is MGHRA and CDR2 is YSYEKL. This CDR3 contains 17 residues. Between the trimmed V and J ends, which lost 2 bases and 5 bases, there was a span of 18 bases. The CDR3 loop is CASSQPLGGGGNEKLFF. CDR3 DNA: TGCGCCAGCAGCCAACCCCTGGGGGGTGGGGGAAATGAAAAACTGTTTTTT.